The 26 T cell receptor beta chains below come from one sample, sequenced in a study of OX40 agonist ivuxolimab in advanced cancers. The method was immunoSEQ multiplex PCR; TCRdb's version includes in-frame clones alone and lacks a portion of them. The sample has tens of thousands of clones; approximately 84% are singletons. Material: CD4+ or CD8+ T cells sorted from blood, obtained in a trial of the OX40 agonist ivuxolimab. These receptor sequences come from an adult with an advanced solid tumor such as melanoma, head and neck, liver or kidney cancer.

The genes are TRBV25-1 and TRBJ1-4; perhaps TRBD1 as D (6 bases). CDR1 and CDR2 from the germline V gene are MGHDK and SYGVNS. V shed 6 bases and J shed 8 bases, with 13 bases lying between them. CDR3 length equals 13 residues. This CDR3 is CASRRGAGEKLFF. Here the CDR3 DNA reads TGTGCCAGCAGGAGGGGGGCCGGGGAAAAACTGTTTTTT.

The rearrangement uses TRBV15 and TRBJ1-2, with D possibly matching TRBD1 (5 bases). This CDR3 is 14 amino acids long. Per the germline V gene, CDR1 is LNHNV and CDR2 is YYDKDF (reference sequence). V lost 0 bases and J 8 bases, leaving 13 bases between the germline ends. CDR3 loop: CATSRDLGVGGYTF. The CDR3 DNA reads TGTGCCACCAGCAGAGATTTGGGGGTAGGAGGCTACACCTTC.

The CDR3 bases are TGTGCCATCAGTGAGTCGATGGACGAGCAGTACTTC. It is translated as CAISESMDEQYF. The V call is TRBV10-3, the J call TRBJ2-7, with D hard to call. Trimming took off 0 bases at V and 5 bases at J, with 5 bases between the two ends. This CDR3 is built from 12 residues. CDR1 ENHRY and CDR2 SYGVKD come from the germline V gene.

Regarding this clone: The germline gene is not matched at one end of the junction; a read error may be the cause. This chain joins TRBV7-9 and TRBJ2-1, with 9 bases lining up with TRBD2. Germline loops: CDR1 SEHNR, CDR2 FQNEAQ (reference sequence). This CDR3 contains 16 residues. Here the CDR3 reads CASSLGGGGAYYEQFF. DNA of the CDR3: TGTGCCAGCAGCTTAGGCGGGGGGGGCGCCTACTATGAGCAGTTCTTC.

The CDR3: CASRETGYSGANVLTF. CDR3 sequence (DNA): TGTGCCAGCAGGGAGACAGGTTACTCTGGGGCCAACGTCCTGACTTTC. V and J are TRBV5-6 and TRBJ2-6; maybe TRBD1 (6 bases). CDR3 length equals 16 residues. V lost 5 bases to trimming and J lost 0 bases, with 12 bases between them. Germline loops: CDR1 SGHDT, CDR2 YYEEEE.

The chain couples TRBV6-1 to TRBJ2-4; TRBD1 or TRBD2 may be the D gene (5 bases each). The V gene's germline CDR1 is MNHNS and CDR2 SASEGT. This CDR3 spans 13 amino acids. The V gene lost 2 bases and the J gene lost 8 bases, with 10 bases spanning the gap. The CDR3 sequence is CASSERGRYIQYF. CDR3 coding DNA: TGTGCCAGCAGTGAAAGGGGACGGTACATTCAGTACTTC.

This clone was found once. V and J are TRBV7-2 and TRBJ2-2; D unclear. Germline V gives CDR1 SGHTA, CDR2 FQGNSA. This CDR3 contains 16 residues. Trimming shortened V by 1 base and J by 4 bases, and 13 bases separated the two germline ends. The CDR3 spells CASSLVPQPSTGELFF. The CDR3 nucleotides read TGTGCCAGCAGCTTAGTCCCCCAGCCGAGCACCGGGGAGCTGTTTTTT.

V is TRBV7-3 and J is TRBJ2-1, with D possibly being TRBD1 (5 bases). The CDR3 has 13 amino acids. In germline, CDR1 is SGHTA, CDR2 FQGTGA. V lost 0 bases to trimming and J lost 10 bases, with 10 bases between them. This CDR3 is CASSLTRKGEQFF. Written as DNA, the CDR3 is TGTGCCAGCAGCTTAACCCGAAAGGGGGAGCAGTTCTTC.

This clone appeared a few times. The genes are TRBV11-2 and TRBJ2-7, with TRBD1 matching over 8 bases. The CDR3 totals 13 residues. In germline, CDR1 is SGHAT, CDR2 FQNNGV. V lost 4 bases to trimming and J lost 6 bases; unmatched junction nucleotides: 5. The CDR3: CASSSTGVGEQYF. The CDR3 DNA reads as TGTGCCAGCAGCTCGACAGGGGTAGGCGAGCAGTACTTC. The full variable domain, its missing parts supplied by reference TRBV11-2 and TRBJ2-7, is EAGVAQSPRYKIIEKRQSVAFWCNPISGHATLYWYQQILGQGPKLLIQFQNNGVVDDSQLPKDRFSAERLKGVDSTLKIQPAKLEDSAVYLCASSSTGVGEQYFGPGTRLTVT.

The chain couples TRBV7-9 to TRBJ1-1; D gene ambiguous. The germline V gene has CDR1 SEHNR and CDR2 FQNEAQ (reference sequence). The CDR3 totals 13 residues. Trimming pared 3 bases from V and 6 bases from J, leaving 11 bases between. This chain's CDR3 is CASSFRSTPEAFF. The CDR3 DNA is TGTGCCAGCAGCTTTCGATCGACCCCTGAAGCTTTCTTT.

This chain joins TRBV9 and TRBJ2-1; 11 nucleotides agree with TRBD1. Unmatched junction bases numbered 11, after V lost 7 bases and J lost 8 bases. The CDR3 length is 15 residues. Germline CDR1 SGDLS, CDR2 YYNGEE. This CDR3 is CASGKDRGLGDEQFF. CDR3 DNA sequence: TGTGCCAGCGGCAAGGACAGGGGGCTCGGGGATGAGCAGTTCTTC. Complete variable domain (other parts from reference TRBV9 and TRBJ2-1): DSGVTQTPKHLITATGQRVTLRCSPRSGDLSVYWYQQSLDQGLQFLIQYYNGEERAKGNILERFSAQQFPDLHSELNLSSLELGDSALYFCASGKDRGLGDEQFFGPGTRLTVL.

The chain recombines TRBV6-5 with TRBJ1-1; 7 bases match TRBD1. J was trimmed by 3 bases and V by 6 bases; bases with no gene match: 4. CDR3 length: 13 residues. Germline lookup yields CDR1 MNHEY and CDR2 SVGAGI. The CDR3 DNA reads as TGTGCCAGCAGCCCTACAGGGGACACTGAAGCTTTCTTT. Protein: CASSPTGDTEAFF.

As DNA, the CDR3 is TGTGCCTGGGTGGCTCTGAACACCGGGGAGCTGTTTTTT. Its translation is CAWVALNTGELFF. V usage is TRBV30 and J usage is TRBJ2-2; D not certain. This CDR3 has 13 amino acids. Trimming pared 5 bases from V and 1 base from J, leaving 8 bases between. Per germline, CDR1 GTSNPN and CDR2 SVGIG (reference sequence).

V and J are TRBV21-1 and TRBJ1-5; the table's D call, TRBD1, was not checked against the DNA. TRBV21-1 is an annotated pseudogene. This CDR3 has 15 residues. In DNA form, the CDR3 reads TGTGCCAGCAGCAAAGGGCACTCAGGGGGTCAGCCCCAGCATTTT. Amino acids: CASSKGHSGGQPQHF.

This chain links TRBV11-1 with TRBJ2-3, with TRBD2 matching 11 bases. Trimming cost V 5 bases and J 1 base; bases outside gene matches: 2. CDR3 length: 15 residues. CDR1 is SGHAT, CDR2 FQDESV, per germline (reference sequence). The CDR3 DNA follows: TGTGCCAGCAGCCGGACTAGCGGGCGCACAGATACGCAGTATTTT. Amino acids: CASSRTSGRTDTQYF.

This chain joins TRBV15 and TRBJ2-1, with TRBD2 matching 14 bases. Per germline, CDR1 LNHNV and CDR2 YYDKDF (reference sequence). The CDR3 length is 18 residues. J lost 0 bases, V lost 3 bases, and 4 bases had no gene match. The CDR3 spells CATSRRTSGRRSYNEQFF. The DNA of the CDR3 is TGTGCCACCAGCAGGCGGACTAGCGGGAGGCGCTCCTACAATGAGCAGTTCTTC. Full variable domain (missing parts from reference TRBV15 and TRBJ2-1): DAMVIQNPRYQVTQFGKPVTLSCSQTLNHNVMYWYQQKSSQAPKLLFHYYDKDFNNEADTPDNFQSRRPNTSFCFLDIRSPGLGDTAMYLCATSRRTSGRRSYNEQFFGPGTRLTVL.

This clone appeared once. CDR3 residues: CASSRSRGVKETQYF. The CDR3 nucleotides are TGTGCCAGTAGTAGGTCGCGGGGGGTCAAAGAGACCCAGTACTTC. V gene TRBV19 combines with J gene TRBJ2-5; TRBD2 matches 8 bases. From germline, CDR1 is LNHDA and CDR2 SQIVND (reference sequence). The CDR3 runs 15 residues. The J segment lost 3 bases and the V segment lost 4 bases, leaving 7 bases of the junction unmatched. Combining the CDR3 with reference TRBV19 and TRBJ2-5 gives the whole variable domain DGGITQSPKYLFRKEGQNVTLSCEQNLNHDAMYWYRQDPGQGLRLIYYSQIVNDFQKGDIAEGYSVSREKKESFPLTVTSAQKNPTAFYLCASSRSRGVKETQYFGPGTRLLVL.

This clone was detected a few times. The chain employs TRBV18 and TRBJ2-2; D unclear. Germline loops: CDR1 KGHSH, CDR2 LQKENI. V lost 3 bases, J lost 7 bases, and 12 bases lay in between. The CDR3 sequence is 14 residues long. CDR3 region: CASSPPFVGGELFF. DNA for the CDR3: TGTGCCAGCTCACCCCCGTTTGTCGGCGGGGAGCTGTTTTTT. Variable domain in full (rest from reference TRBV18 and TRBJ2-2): NAGVMQNPRHLVRRRGQEARLRCSPMKGHSHVYWYRQLPEEGLKFMVYLQKENIIDESGMPKERFSAEFPKEGPSILRIQQVVRGDSAAYFCASSPPFVGGELFFGEGSRLTVL.

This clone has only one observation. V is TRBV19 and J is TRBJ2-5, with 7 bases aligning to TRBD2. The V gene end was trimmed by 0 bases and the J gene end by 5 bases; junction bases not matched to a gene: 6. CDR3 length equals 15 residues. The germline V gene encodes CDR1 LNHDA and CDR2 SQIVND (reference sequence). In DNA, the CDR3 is TGTGCCAGTAGTATAGAAGGCGGGAGCGAGGAGACCCAGTACTTC. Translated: CASSIEGGSEETQYF.

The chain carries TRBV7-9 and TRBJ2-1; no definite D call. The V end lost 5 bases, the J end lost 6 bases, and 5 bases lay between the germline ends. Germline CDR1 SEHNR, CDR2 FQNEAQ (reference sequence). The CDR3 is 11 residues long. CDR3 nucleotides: TGTGCCAGCAGCCCTTTCAATGAGCAGTTCTTC. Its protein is CASSPFNEQFF.

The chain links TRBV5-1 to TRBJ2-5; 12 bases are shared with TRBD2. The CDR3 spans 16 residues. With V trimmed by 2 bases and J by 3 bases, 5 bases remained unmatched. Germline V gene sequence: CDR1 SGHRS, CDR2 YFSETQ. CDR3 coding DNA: TGCGCCAGCAGCTTCCTACTAGCGGGAGGAGAAGAGACCCAGTACTTC. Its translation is CASSFLLAGGEETQYF.

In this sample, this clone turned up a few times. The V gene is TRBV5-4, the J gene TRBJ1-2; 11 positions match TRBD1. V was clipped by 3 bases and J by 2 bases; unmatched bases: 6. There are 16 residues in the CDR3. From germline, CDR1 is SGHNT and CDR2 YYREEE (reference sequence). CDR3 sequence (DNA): TGTGCCAGCAGCTCAACCGGGACAGGGGGGAACTATGGCTACACCTTC. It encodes CASSSTGTGGNYGYTF.

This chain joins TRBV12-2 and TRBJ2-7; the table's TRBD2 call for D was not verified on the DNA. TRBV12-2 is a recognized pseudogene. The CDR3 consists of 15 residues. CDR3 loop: CASRPKTSEAYEQYF. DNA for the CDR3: TGTGCAAGTCGCCCCAAGACTAGCGAGGCCTACGAGCAGTACTTC.

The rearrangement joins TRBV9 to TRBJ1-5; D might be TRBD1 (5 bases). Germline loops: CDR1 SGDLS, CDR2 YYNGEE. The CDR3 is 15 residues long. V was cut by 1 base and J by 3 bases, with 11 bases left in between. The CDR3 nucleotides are TGTGCCAGCAGCGTATCAGCAGGGATCAATCAGCCCCAGCATTTT. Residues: CASSVSAGINQPQHF. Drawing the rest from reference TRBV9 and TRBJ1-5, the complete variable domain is DSGVTQTPKHLITATGQRVTLRCSPRSGDLSVYWYQQSLDQGLQFLIQYYNGEERAKGNILERFSAQQFPDLHSELNLSSLELGDSALYFCASSVSAGINQPQHFGDGTRLSIL.

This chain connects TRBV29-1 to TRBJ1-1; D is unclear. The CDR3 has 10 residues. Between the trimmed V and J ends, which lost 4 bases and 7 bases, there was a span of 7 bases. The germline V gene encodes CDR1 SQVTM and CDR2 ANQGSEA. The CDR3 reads CSVGTGEAFF. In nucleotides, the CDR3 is TGCAGCGTTGGGACCGGTGAAGCTTTCTTT.

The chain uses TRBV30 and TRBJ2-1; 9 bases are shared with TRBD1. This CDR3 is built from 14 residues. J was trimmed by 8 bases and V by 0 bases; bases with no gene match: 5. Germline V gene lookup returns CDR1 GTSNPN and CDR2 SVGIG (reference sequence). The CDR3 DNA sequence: TGTGCCTGGAGTGTAGGACAGGGGATCGATGAGCAGTTCTTC. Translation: CAWSVGQGIDEQFF.